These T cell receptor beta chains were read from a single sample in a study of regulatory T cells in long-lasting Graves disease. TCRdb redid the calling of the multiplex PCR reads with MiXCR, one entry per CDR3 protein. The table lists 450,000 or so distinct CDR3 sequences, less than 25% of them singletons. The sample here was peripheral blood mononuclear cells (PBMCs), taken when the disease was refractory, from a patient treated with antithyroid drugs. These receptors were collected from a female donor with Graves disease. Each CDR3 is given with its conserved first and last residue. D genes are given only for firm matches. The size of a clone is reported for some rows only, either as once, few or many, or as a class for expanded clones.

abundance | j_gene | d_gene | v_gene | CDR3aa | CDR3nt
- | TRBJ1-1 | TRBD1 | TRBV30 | CASTGVNTEAFF | TGTGCCTCGACAGGGGTGAACACTGAAGCTTTCTTT
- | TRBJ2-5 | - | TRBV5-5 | CASSGGGGLGETQYF | TGTGCCAGCAGCGGGGGTGGAGGTTTAGGAGAGACCCAGTACTTC
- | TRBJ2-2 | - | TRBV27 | CATSPRPLVSGELFF | TGTGCCACCTCTCCCAGACCCCTCGTGTCCGGGGAGCTGTTTTTT
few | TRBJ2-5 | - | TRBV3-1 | CASSQDAGYQETQYF | TGTGCCAGCAGCCAAGATGCGGGGTACCAAGAGACCCAGTACTTC
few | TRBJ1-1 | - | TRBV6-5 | CASSYSVRLLRAEIAEAFF | TGTGCCAGCAGTTACTCGGTTAGACTTCTTCGGGCGGAGATAGCTGAAGCTTTCTTT
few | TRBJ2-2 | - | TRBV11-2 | CASSPFPGTGELFF | TGTGCCAGCAGCCCCTTCCCAGGGACCGGGGAGCTGTTTTTT
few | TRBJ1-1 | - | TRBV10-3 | CAISDRGGNTEAFF | TGTGCCATCAGTGATCGGGGAGGGAACACTGAAGCTTTCTTT
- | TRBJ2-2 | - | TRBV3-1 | CASSQEDSPRVHPGELFF | TGTGCCAGCAGCCAAGAGGACTCTCCAAGGGTACACCCCGGGGAGCTGTTTTTT
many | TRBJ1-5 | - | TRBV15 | CATSRDRIKQPQHF | TGTGCCACCAGCAGAGATCGGATCAAGCAGCCCCAGCATTTT
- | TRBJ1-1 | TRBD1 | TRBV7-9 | CASSLTTGTGPNTEAFF | TGTGCCAGCAGCTTAACCACAGGGACAGGGCCCAACACTGAAGCTTTCTTT